The 24 T cell receptor beta chains below come from one sample, sequenced in a study of T cell repertoires in cytomegalovirus infection. Their cognate antigens are unknown. MiXCR was run by TCRdb on the reads, yielding one entry per CDR3 protein. The top ten hold roughly 20% of the sample, which has fewer than 350,000 distinct CDR3 sequences, about 28% seen once. The specimen comprised cultured PBMCs, sampled from culture after CMV antigen stimulation. These TCRs come from a human donor in good health (CMV status not recorded). Some clones in this sample may be carry-over from other donors' samples.

This clonotype was observed a handful of times. The rearrangement joins TRBV7-2 to TRBJ2-1; no reliable D call. CDR1 and CDR2 from the germline V gene are SGHTA and FQGNSA. The CDR3 runs to 15 residues. Trimming cost V 2 bases and J 0 bases, with 8 bases left between them. In DNA, the CDR3 is TGTGCCAGCAGCTTACAATACAGCTCCTACAATGAGCAGTTCTTC. Its translation is CASSLQYSSYNEQFF.

In its sample, this clonotype was seen a few times. V is TRBV7-2 and J is TRBJ2-7; 7 positions agree with TRBD1. The CDR3 has 15 amino acids. The V gene end was trimmed by 5 bases and the J gene end by 0 bases; junction bases not matched to a gene: 7. Germline V CDR1 and CDR2: SGHTA, FQGNSA. The CDR3 sequence is CASSADRAYSYEQYF. As DNA, the CDR3 is TGTGCCAGCAGCGCAGACAGGGCCTACTCCTACGAGCAGTACTTC.

This clonotype has only a few counts. The chain couples TRBV7-2 to TRBJ1-2; D possibly corresponds to TRBD1 (5 bases). The germline V gene has CDR1 SGHTA and CDR2 FQGNSA. The V end was cut by 2 bases, the J end by 0 bases, with 16 bases between. This CDR3 spans 17 amino acids. For the CDR3, the DNA is TGTGCCAGCAGCTTATTGGCAGGGATTTTACCTAACTATGGCTACACCTTC. Its protein is CASSLLAGILPNYGYTF.

The chain has TRBV20-1 and TRBJ1-6; D remains ambiguous. This CDR3 is built from 13 residues. Trimming took 3 bases from V and 4 from J, leaving 7 bases between them. The V gene's germline CDR1 is DFQATT and CDR2 SNEGSKA (reference sequence). The CDR3 region has the DNA TGCAGTGCTAGTACGATGTATAATTCACCCCTCCACTTT. Its protein is CSASTMYNSPLHF.

This clonotype showed up just a few times. The chain carries TRBV20-1 and TRBJ1-6; D unresolved. This CDR3 has 13 amino acids. Germline assignment: CDR1 DFQATT and CDR2 SNEGSKA (reference sequence). V lost 6 bases, J lost 4 bases, and 10 bases lay in between. CDR3 nucleotides: TGCAGTGCCGCACAGAGTTATAATTCACCCCTCCACTTT. Residues: CSAAQSYNSPLHF.

The V gene is TRBV24-1, the J gene TRBJ2-1; D may be TRBD1 (6 bases). Trimming left V 3 bases short and J 7 bases short, with 15 bases between. Germline-derived CDR1 and CDR2 are KGHDR and SFDVKD. The CDR3 runs to 15 residues. CDR3 in DNA: TGTGCCACCAGTGATCCCGGACAGTTAGGGAATGAGCAGTTCTTC. Its translation is CATSDPGQLGNEQFF.

In its sample, this clonotype was seen a few times. CDR3 sequence reads: CASSSGHQGHYGYTF. The CDR3 region has the DNA TGTGCCAGCAGCTCTGGACATCAGGGGCACTATGGCTACACCTTC. The chain couples TRBV7-2 to TRBJ1-2, with a possible D match to TRBD1 (6 bases). The ends were cut back, 4 bases at V and 3 bases at J, with 15 bases in the middle. In germline, CDR1 is SGHTA, CDR2 FQGNSA. The CDR3 extends over 15 amino acids.

In DNA, the CDR3 is TGTGCCAGCAGCACAGTGGACGGGACCAATGAGCAGTTCTTC. Protein: CASSTVDGTNEQFF. The chain couples TRBV9 to TRBJ2-1; D may correspond to TRBD1 or TRBD2 (5 bases each). The V gene's germline CDR1 is SGDLS and CDR2 YYNGEE. With 4 bases removed from V and 6 bases from J, the gap between germline ends came to 14 bases. The CDR3 is made up of 14 amino acids.

The rearrangement joins TRBV7-6 to TRBJ2-5; 12 bases fit TRBD1. Trimming took 3 bases from V and 4 from J; bases not matched to a gene: 0. The germline CDR1 and CDR2 sequences are SGHVS and FNYEAQ. This CDR3 has 14 amino acids. The CDR3 sequence is CASSLGQGAETQYF. CDR3 coding DNA: TGTGCCAGCAGCTTGGGACAGGGGGCAGAGACCCAGTACTTC.

In DNA form, the CDR3 reads TGTGCCAGCAGTGTGACAGGGGGCTCCTACGAGCAGTACTTC. Residues: CASSVTGGSYEQYF. The chain couples TRBV6-1 to TRBJ2-7; 9 nucleotides agree with TRBD1. The V gene's germline CDR1 is MNHNS and CDR2 SASEGT. This CDR3 spans 14 amino acids. Trimming removed 4 bases from V and 0 bases from J; junction bases left unmatched: 1.

The V and J genes are TRBV3-1 and TRBJ1-1; D is ambiguous. Trimming shortened V by 0 bases and J by 11 bases, and 13 bases separated the two germline ends. Germline V gene data show CDR1 as LGHDT and CDR2 as YNNKEL (reference sequence). CDR3 length equals 13 residues. The CDR3 sequence is CASSQDLAAGAFF. The CDR3 DNA follows: TGTGCCAGCAGCCAAGATTTGGCGGCCGGGGCTTTCTTT. The full variable domain, in which reference TRBV3-1 and TRBJ1-1 provide the parts outside the CDR3, is DTAVSQTPKYLVTQMGNDKSIKCEQNLGHDTMYWYKQDSKKFLKIMFSYNNKELIINETVPNRFSPKSPDKAHLNLHINSLELGDSAVYFCASSQDLAAGAFFGQGTRLTVV.

In its sample, this clonotype was seen a few times. The rearrangement links TRBV6-6 to TRBJ2-3, with D tentatively TRBD1 (5 bases). CDR1 and CDR2 from the germline V gene are MNHNY and SVGAGI (reference sequence). The V and J ends lost 7 bases and 0 bases respectively, with 14 bases between them. The CDR3 consists of 15 residues. The DNA of the CDR3 is TGTGCCAGCACCCGTGCTCAGGGAAGCACAGATACGCAGTATTTT. Translated: CASTRAQGSTDTQYF.

This chain connects TRBV12-5 to TRBJ1-1, with 9 nucleotides matching TRBD1. Germline values: CDR1 LGHNT, CDR2 FRNRAP. The CDR3 runs to 17 residues. V lost 7 bases, J lost 1 base, and 13 bases stayed unmatched. CDR3 in amino acids: CASAPGQGVGRNTEAFF. CDR3 bases: TGTGCTAGTGCCCCGGGACAGGGAGTAGGGAGGAACACTGAAGCTTTCTTT.

This clonotype occurred a few times. The CDR3 is CATTKDRGITQYF. The CDR3 DNA follows: TGTGCCACCACCAAGGACAGGGGAATCACCCAGTACTTC. The J gene is TRBJ2-5, the V gene TRBV24-1, with 9 bases aligning to TRBD1. Germline V CDR1 and CDR2: KGHDR, SFDVKD. The J segment lost 8 bases and the V segment lost 8 bases, leaving 8 bases of the junction unmatched. This CDR3 region has 13 residues.

This clonotype has just one count. This chain uses TRBV27 with TRBJ2-1; a weak D match, TRBD2 (6 bases). V dropped 5 bases and J dropped 11 bases, with 13 bases sitting between them. CDR3 length: 12 amino acids. Germline CDR1 MNHEY, CDR2 SMNVEV (reference sequence). CDR3 residues: CASSPSGGKQFF. CDR3 in DNA: TGTGCCAGCAGTCCCTCTGGCGGGAAGCAGTTCTTC.

The table lists this clonotype with a few counts. The J gene is TRBJ2-2, the V gene TRBV7-2; the match to TRBD1 covers 12 bases. Per the germline V gene, CDR1 is SGHTA and CDR2 is FQGNSA. V gave up 1 base and J gave up 7 bases; unmatched junction bases: 4. The CDR3 loop spans 16 amino acids. CDR3 DNA: TGTGCCAGCAGCTTAGTCGGGACAGGGGGCGTCGGGGAGCTGTTTTTT. Its protein product is CASSLVGTGGVGELFF.

This chain joins TRBV6-8 and TRBJ2-1, with 11 positions matching TRBD2. Trimming cost V 8 bases and J 3 bases; bases outside gene matches: 9. Germline CDR1 MNHGY, CDR2 SAAAGT. The CDR3 covers 16 residues. CDR3 protein: CASSRMGLAVYNEQFF. The CDR3 DNA sequence: TGTGCCAGCTCTCGGATGGGACTAGCGGTCTACAATGAGCAGTTCTTC.

V usage is TRBV19 and J usage is TRBJ1-4, with D unresolved. V was clipped by 5 bases and J by 1 base, with 11 bases between them. This CDR3 has 15 residues. CDR1 is LNHDA and CDR2 is SQIVND in the germline V gene (reference sequence). The CDR3 DNA reads as TGTGCCAGTAGTCCCATGGTCCGAACTAATGAAAAACTGTTTTTT. Its protein is CASSPMVRTNEKLFF.

The chain carries TRBV7-9 and TRBJ2-5; 7 bases line up with TRBD2. The germline V gene has CDR1 SEHNR and CDR2 FQNEAQ (reference sequence). V was pared by 4 bases and J by 1 base, with 6 bases of the junction left unmatched. The CDR3 is 15 amino acids. This CDR3 is CASSSGTNLQETQYF. The CDR3 region has the DNA TGTGCCAGCAGCTCCGGGACTAACCTCCAAGAGACCCAGTACTTC.

A few counts support this clonotype. The gene calls are TRBV9 and TRBJ2-3, with D unresolved. This CDR3 has 14 residues. Germline assignment: CDR1 SGDLS and CDR2 YYNGEE. Trimming shortened V by 0 bases and J by 0 bases, and 5 bases separated the two germline ends. As DNA, the CDR3 is TGTGCCAGCAGCGTAGTCAGAAGCACAGATACGCAGTATTTT. It is translated as CASSVVRSTDTQYF.

This clonotype came up a few times. The gene calls are TRBV7-8 and TRBJ1-6, with D perhaps matching TRBD1 (5 bases). The V gene's germline CDR1 is SGHVS and CDR2 FQNEAQ. Trimming took 4 bases from V and 10 from J, leaving 20 bases between them. This CDR3 has 16 amino acids. The CDR3 coding sequence is TGTGCCAGCAGCTGGGCCCCGGGTCTTAAGGGGTCACCCCTCCACTTT. It codes for CASSWAPGLKGSPLHF.

The chain has TRBV7-6 and TRBJ2-2; 16 nucleotides agree with TRBD2. CDR3 length: 19 residues. J gave up 2 bases and V 4 bases, and 7 bases lay outside the gene matches. Germline-derived CDR1 and CDR2 are SGHVS and FNYEAQ. The CDR3 protein is CASSSTGTSGRVNTGELFF. For the CDR3, the DNA is TGTGCCAGCAGCTCTACCGGGACTAGCGGGAGGGTAAACACCGGGGAGCTGTTTTTT.

The J gene is TRBJ1-5, the V gene TRBV20-1, with 8 bases lining up with TRBD1. V dropped 1 base and J dropped 11; count of bases not matched to a gene: 10. The germline V gene encodes CDR1 DFQATT and CDR2 SNEGSKA (reference sequence). The CDR3 covers 14 residues. Here the CDR3 DNA reads TGCAGTGCTAGAGGGACAGGGTGGGACGGGACCCAGCATTTT. Translation: CSARGTGWDGTQHF.

This sequence joins TRBV7-9 and TRBJ2-5, with a possible D match to TRBD1 (5 bases). V was pared by 7 bases and J by 0 bases, with 15 bases between. CDR3 length equals 15 residues. Germline V lookup: CDR1 SEHNR, CDR2 FQNEAQ (reference sequence). The DNA for the CDR3 is TGTGCCAGCACCCCCGCACAGGCAGACCAAGAGACCCAGTACTTC. The encoded protein is CASTPAQADQETQYF.